This T cell receptor (beta chain) derives from a study of tumor and adjacent non-tumor tissue in lung cancer. This CDR3 region has 13 residues. Trimming pared 1 base from V and 5 bases from J, leaving 8 bases between. The germline gives CDR1 SEHNR, CDR2 FQNEAQ (reference sequence). The library came from three nested PCR rounds adapted from ARM-PCR protocols. TCRdb processed the multiplex PCR reads anew with MiXCR; each CDR3 protein has one entry. Counted here are approximately 110,000 distinct CDR3 sequences, over 55% occurring once; the ten biggest clones make up around a fifth. This clonotype was observed at least ten times. Its antigen is still unknown. Findings and caveats of the study: Shorter survival was associated with higher TCR diversity in tumors.

This sample's RNA came from whole unsorted tissue. This non-tumor lung sample came from over 3 cm beyond the tumor edge. This clonotype originated in a man aged 60 to 75 with non-small cell lung cancer. V is TRBV7-9 and J is TRBJ1-2; D not certain. Sequencing was carried out using distant non-tumor lung tissue. The CDR3 bases are TGTGCCAGCAGCTTAGGACAACCTTATGGCTACACCTTC. It yields the protein CASSLGQPYGYTF.